The 23 T cell receptor beta chains listed next were all sequenced from one sample in a study of T cell responses to AZD1222 COVID-19 vaccine. TCRdb keeps only in-frame clones here, not all; method: immunoSEQ multiplex PCR. The data contain around 140,000 clones, roughly 88% of them singletons. The sample here was peripheral blood, taken 28 days after the second AZD1222 dose. These receptors were obtained from an adult who received the AZD1222 COVID-19 vaccine.

V and J are TRBV11-2 and TRBJ1-2; tentative D call: TRBD1 (5 bases). CDR3 length equals 13 residues. The germline CDR1 and CDR2 sequences are SGHAT and FQNNGV. The V end was cut by 3 bases, the J end by 2 bases, with 7 bases between. The CDR3, as DNA: TGTGCCAGCAGCTTGACAGTAAACTATGGCTACACCTTC. Amino acid sequence: CASSLTVNYGYTF.

The chain is built from TRBV2 and TRBJ1-1, with D maybe TRBD1 (5 bases). The germline gives CDR1 SNHLY, CDR2 FYNNEI. This CDR3 contains 13 residues. V lost 6 bases and J 2 bases, leaving 10 bases between the germline ends. The CDR3 nucleotides read TGTGCCAGCAGAGAGGACACTAACACTGAAGCTTTCTTT. Protein: CASREDTNTEAFF.

The chain uses TRBV6-5 and TRBJ2-7; no definite D call. V lost 0 bases, J lost 2 bases, and 11 bases lay in between. CDR3 size: 15 residues. CDR1 and CDR2 (germline): MNHEY, SVGAGI. The CDR3 here is CASSYSGPPTYEQYF. The CDR3 DNA follows: TGTGCCAGCAGTTACTCAGGACCCCCCACCTACGAGCAGTACTTC.

The V and J genes are TRBV6-6 and TRBJ1-5; a possible D gene is TRBD1 (5 bases). The germline CDR1 and CDR2 sequences are MNHNY and SVGAGI (reference sequence). Trimming shortened V by 5 bases and J by 0 bases, and 17 bases separated the two germline ends. The length of the CDR3 is 17 residues. CDR3 residues: CASSHPATVYSNQPQHF. CDR3 bases: TGTGCCAGCAGTCACCCGGCGACAGTATATAGCAATCAGCCCCAGCATTTT.

This clone was seen just once. Distinct nucleotide sequences in the sample also encode this CDR3. This chain connects TRBV27 to TRBJ1-5; D is ambiguous. This CDR3 comprises 12 residues. From germline, CDR1 is MNHEY and CDR2 SMNVEV (reference sequence). Trimming stripped 5 bases from V and 3 bases from J, with 5 bases between. The CDR3 DNA reads TGTGCCAGCAGTCCGCACAATCAGCCCCAGCATTTT. Translated, it gives CASSPHNQPQHF.

The J gene is TRBJ1-3, the V gene TRBV6-5; D call uncertain. The CDR3 extends over 16 amino acids. Deletions cut 0 bases from V and 1 base from J, with 10 bases between. The V gene's germline CDR1 is MNHEY and CDR2 SVGAGI. CDR3 residues: CASSYSPAASGNTIYF. CDR3 sequence (DNA): TGTGCCAGCAGTTACTCTCCCGCCGCATCTGGAAACACCATATATTTT.

The rearrangement joins TRBV4-1 to TRBJ2-3; 9 bases line up with TRBD2. This CDR3 has 17 residues. Looked up from germline, CDR1 is MGHRA and CDR2 is YSYEKL. The J segment lost 5 bases and the V segment lost 5 bases, leaving 14 bases of the junction unmatched. The CDR3 here is CASSEKLAGLAEDTQYF. Here the CDR3 DNA reads TGCGCCAGCAGCGAAAAGCTAGCGGGACTAGCTGAAGATACGCAGTATTTT.

V gene TRBV10-3 combines with J gene TRBJ2-2; 9 positions match TRBD1. The germline V gene encodes CDR1 ENHRY and CDR2 SYGVKD. V shed 3 bases and J 6 bases; nucleotides not matched to a gene: 5. The CDR3 totals 15 residues. CDR3 coding DNA: TGTGCCATCAGTGACCGGGACAGGGTTCCCGGGGAGCTGTTTTTT. Translated: CAISDRDRVPGELFF.

V gene TRBV10-3 combines with J gene TRBJ2-7, with D possibly TRBD2 on 6 matching bases. V dropped 3 bases and J dropped 1 base, with 19 bases sitting between them. The length of the CDR3 is 17 residues. Per germline, CDR1 ENHRY and CDR2 SYGVKD. In DNA, the CDR3 is TGTGCCATCAGTGATCGACGCGTTAGCGGACGTTCCTACGAGCAGTACTTC. Translating gives CAISDRRVSGRSYEQYF.

The gene calls are TRBV11-2 and TRBJ1-1; the D is unclear. CDR3 length equals 15 residues. Germline CDR1 SGHAT, CDR2 FQNNGV. V was pared by 1 base and J by 1 base, with 10 bases between. DNA for the CDR3: TGTGCCAGCAGCTTAGTAATACACCCGAACACTGAAGCTTTCTTT. Its translation: CASSLVIHPNTEAFF.

The rearrangement uses TRBV19 and TRBJ1-1, with no clear D. V was pared by 3 bases and J by 7 bases, with 15 bases between. The CDR3 sequence is 14 residues long. Germline values: CDR1 LNHDA, CDR2 SQIVND (reference sequence). The CDR3 sequence is CASSIDGAYGEAFF. CDR3 coding DNA: TGTGCCAGTAGTATCGACGGAGCGTATGGTGAAGCTTTCTTT.

The chain couples TRBV7-9 to TRBJ2-7; 10 bases line up with TRBD1. Germline V gene sequence: CDR1 SEHNR, CDR2 FQNEAQ (reference sequence). Trimming cost V 3 bases and J 2 bases; bases outside gene matches: 4. The CDR3 contains 15 residues. The CDR3, as DNA: TGTGCCAGCAGCTTCCCGGGACAGGGGACCTACGAGCAGTACTTC. It yields the protein CASSFPGQGTYEQYF. The full variable domain, completed using reference TRBV7-9 and TRBJ2-7, is DTGVSQNPRHKITKRGQNVTFRCDPISEHNRLYWYRQTLGQGPEFLTYFQNEAQLEKSRLLSDRFSAERPKGSFSTLEIQRTEQGDSAMYLCASSFPGQGTYEQYFGPGTRLTVT.

The rearrangement links TRBV7-3 to TRBJ2-1, with TRBD2 identical over 8 bases. V dropped 0 bases and J dropped 9; count of bases not matched to a gene: 10. This CDR3 region has 16 residues. Germline V gene lookup returns CDR1 SGHTA and CDR2 FQGTGA. DNA for the CDR3: TGTGCCAGCAGCTTAACCTTCGCGGGAGGTTTGACTGAGCAGTTCTTC. Protein: CASSLTFAGGLTEQFF.

The chain links TRBV7-3 to TRBJ2-2, with 7 bases matching TRBD2. From germline, CDR1 is SGHTA and CDR2 FQGTGA. V lost 4 bases and J lost 2; bases outside the gene matches: 1. There are 14 residues in the CDR3. The CDR3 sequence is CASSSGLNTGELFF. CDR3 coding DNA: TGTGCCAGCAGCTCGGGACTAAACACCGGGGAGCTGTTTTTT.

The V call is TRBV27, the J call TRBJ1-2, with a weak D call TRBD1 (5 bases). This CDR3 comprises 15 residues. Germline CDR1 reads MNHEY; CDR2 reads SMNVEV (reference sequence). Trimming pared 3 bases from V and 3 bases from J, leaving 14 bases between. The CDR3 DNA reads as TGTGCCAGCAGTTTCGTGGGACCGGGGGACTATGGCTACACCTTC. Translated, it gives CASSFVGPGDYGYTF.

The chain uses TRBV2 and TRBJ1-1; D may be TRBD1 (6 bases). Germline-derived CDR1 and CDR2 are SNHLY and FYNNEI. Between the trimmed V and J ends, which lost 8 bases and 2 bases, there was a span of 18 bases. The CDR3 contains 15 residues. The CDR3 loop reads CASSNLGTRNTEAFF. CDR3 DNA sequence: TGTGCCAGCTCCAACCTCGGGACACGAAACACTGAAGCTTTCTTT.

The chain couples TRBV6-2 or TRBV6-3 to TRBJ2-7; 11 nucleotides line up with TRBD2. The CDR3 runs 15 residues. Unmatched junction bases numbered 4, after V lost 5 bases and J lost 1 base. CDR1 is MNHEY, CDR2 SVGEGT, per germline. The CDR3 region is CASSRGLAVSYEQYF. DNA of the CDR3: TGTGCCAGCAGTAGGGGACTAGCGGTTTCCTACGAGCAGTACTTC.

V is TRBV30 and J is TRBJ2-7; TRBD2 aligns across 7 bases. With 5 bases clipped from V and 2 bases from J, the junction kept 9 bases outside the gene matches. CDR1 and CDR2 from the germline V gene are GTSNPN and SVGIG (reference sequence). The CDR3 is made up of 14 amino acids. The CDR3 here is CAWREAGRTYEQYF. The CDR3 bases are TGTGCCTGGCGGGAGGCAGGGAGGACCTACGAGCAGTACTTC.

The chain couples TRBV7-2 to TRBJ1-1, with D possibly TRBD1 on 5 matching bases. The germline V gene has CDR1 SGHTA and CDR2 FQGNSA. V was pared by 2 bases and J by 5 bases, with 12 bases between. This CDR3 has 14 amino acids. CDR3 residues: CASSLNSWGTEAFF. The CDR3 nucleotides read TGTGCCAGCAGCTTAAACTCCTGGGGGACTGAAGCTTTCTTT.

The gene calls are TRBV9 and TRBJ2-2; D gene uncertain. The germline V gene encodes CDR1 SGDLS and CDR2 YYNGEE. Trimming took off 4 bases at V and 4 bases at J, with 5 bases between the two ends. This CDR3 spans 12 amino acids. The CDR3 DNA follows: TGTGCCAGCAGCTCCGGCACCGGGGAGCTGTTTTTT. Translating gives CASSSGTGELFF.

This clone was recorded a few times. The chain combines TRBV6-4 with TRBJ2-2, with 8 bases identical to TRBD2. With V trimmed by 4 bases and J by 6 bases, 7 bases remained unmatched. Germline V gives CDR1 MRHNA, CDR2 SNTAGT. The CDR3 totals 15 residues. The CDR3 spells CASSATSGSAGELFF. Here the CDR3 DNA reads TGTGCCAGCAGTGCCACTAGCGGCTCCGCCGGGGAGCTGTTTTTT.

This chain joins TRBV11-2 and TRBJ2-7; the match to TRBD2 covers 8 bases. The CDR3 spans 16 residues. In germline, CDR1 is SGHAT, CDR2 FQNNGV. The J segment lost 2 bases and the V segment lost 1 base, leaving 7 bases of the junction unmatched. CDR3 sequence: CASSLGVSSGTYEQYF. The CDR3, as DNA: TGTGCCAGCAGCTTAGGGGTCAGTAGCGGGACCTACGAGCAGTACTTC.

The chain employs TRBV28 and TRBJ2-7, with D tentatively TRBD2 (5 bases). Trimming removed 2 bases from V and 7 bases from J, with 15 bases in between. Germline V gives CDR1 MDHEN, CDR2 SYDVKM. The CDR3 has 14 residues. In DNA form, the CDR3 reads TGTGCCAGCAGTTTAGGCAGTGTTGGGAGAGAGCAGTACTTC. Translated: CASSLGSVGREQYF. The full variable domain, in which reference TRBV28 and TRBJ2-7 provide the parts outside the CDR3, is DVKVTQSSRYLVKRTGEKVFLECVQDMDHENMFWYRQDPGLGLRLIYFSYDVKMKEKGDIPEGYSVSREKKERFSLILESASTNQTSMYLCASSLGSVGREQYFGPGTRLTVT.